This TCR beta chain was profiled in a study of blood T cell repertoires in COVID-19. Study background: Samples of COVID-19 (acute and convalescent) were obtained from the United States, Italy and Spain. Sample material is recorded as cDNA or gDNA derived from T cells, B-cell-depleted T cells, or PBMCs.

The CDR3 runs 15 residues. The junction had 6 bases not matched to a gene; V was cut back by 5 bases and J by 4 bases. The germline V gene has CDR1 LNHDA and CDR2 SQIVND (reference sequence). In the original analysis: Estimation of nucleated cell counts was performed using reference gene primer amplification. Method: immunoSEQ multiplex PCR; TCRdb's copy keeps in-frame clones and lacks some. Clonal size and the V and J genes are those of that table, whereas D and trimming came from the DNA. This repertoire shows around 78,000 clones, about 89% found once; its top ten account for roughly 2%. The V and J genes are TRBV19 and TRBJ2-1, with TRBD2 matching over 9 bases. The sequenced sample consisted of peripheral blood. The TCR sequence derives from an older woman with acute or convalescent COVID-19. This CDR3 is CASSVTSGPYNEQFF. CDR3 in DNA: TGTGCCAGTAGTGTGACTAGCGGTCCATACAATGAGCAGTTCTTC.